Shown below are 29 T cell receptor beta chains from a single sample sequenced in a study of blood T cell repertoires in COVID-19. Profiling relied on immunoSEQ multiplex PCR, and the TCRdb table lists in-frame clones only, not all of them. The top ten hold approximately 7.3% of the sample, which has fewer than 250,000 clones, over 80% seen once. Sequencing used PBMCs or T cells enriched from blood (not recorded which). These receptors were obtained from a woman between 40 and 55 years old who had recovered from COVID-19.

Concerning this clone itself: The sample holds other DNA sequences that translate to the same CDR3. The V call is TRBV6-5, the J call TRBJ2-3, with TRBD2 matching over 12 bases. This CDR3 has 15 residues. CDR1 and CDR2 (germline): MNHEY, SVGAGI. V was pared by 5 bases and J by 4 bases, with 4 bases of the junction left unmatched. CDR3 in amino acids: CASSLTSGRPDTQYF. The CDR3 bases are TGTGCCAGCAGTCTGACTAGCGGGAGACCAGATACGCAGTATTTT.

The rearrangement links TRBV12-5 to TRBJ2-5; perhaps TRBD1 as D (7 bases). Germline V CDR1 and CDR2: LGHNT, FRNRAP. This CDR3 comprises 15 residues. Trimming removed 1 base at V and 2 bases at J, with 11 bases between. The CDR3 region has the DNA TGTGCTAGTGGTTTGGGCGCGGGACAGCAAGAGACCCAGTACTTC. Residues: CASGLGAGQQETQYF.

The V and J genes are TRBV14 and TRBJ2-1; D ambiguous. Germline V CDR1 and CDR2: SGHDN, FVKESK. The V end was cut by 1 base, the J end by 5 bases, with 18 bases between. The CDR3 length is 17 residues. DNA for the CDR3: TGTGCCAGCAGCCAAGCTGTTTCCAGAGACCAGGACAATGAGCAGTTCTTC. This translates into CASSQAVSRDQDNEQFF. The full variable domain, with the rest looked up from reference TRBV14 and TRBJ2-1, is EAGVTQFPSHSVIEKGQTVTLRCDPISGHDNLYWYRRVMGKEIKFLLHFVKESKQDESGMPNNRFLAERTGGTYSTLKVQPAELEDSGVYFCASSQAVSRDQDNEQFFGPGTRLTVL.

The chain recombines TRBV2 with TRBJ1-5; a possible D gene is TRBD1 (5 bases). Germline V gives CDR1 SNHLY, CDR2 FYNNEI. This CDR3 is 13 amino acids long. Trimming removed 7 bases at V and 0 bases at J, with 7 bases between. The CDR3 DNA reads as TGTGCCAGCACGGGGGATAGCAATCAGCCCCAGCATTTT. This sequence encodes CASTGDSNQPQHF.

This chain uses TRBV9 with TRBJ2-3, with TRBD1 identical over 7 bases. Germline CDR1 SGDLS, CDR2 YYNGEE. The J segment lost 4 bases and the V segment lost 3 bases, leaving 8 bases of the junction unmatched. The CDR3 is made up of 15 amino acids. The CDR3 is CASSARQGRADTQYF. In nucleotides, the CDR3 is TGTGCCAGCAGCGCCCGACAGGGACGAGCAGATACGCAGTATTTT.

This chain connects TRBV7-2 to TRBJ1-2, with a possible D match to TRBD1 (5 bases). The V end was cut by 6 bases, the J end by 7 bases, with 21 bases between. The CDR3 loop spans 15 amino acids. Germline lookup yields CDR1 SGHTA and CDR2 FQGNSA. CDR3 in amino acids: CASSRNSAGGSGYTF. CDR3 coding DNA: TGTGCCAGCAGTCGCAACAGTGCGGGGGGAAGTGGCTACACCTTC. The complete variable domain, with remaining parts taken from reference TRBV7-2 and TRBJ1-2, reads GAGVSQSPSNKVTEKGKDVELRCDPISGHTALYWYRQSLGQGLEFLIYFQGNSAPDKSGLPSDRFSAERTGGSVSTLTIQRTQQEDSAVYLCASSRNSAGGSGYTFGSGTRLTVV.

This chain connects TRBV27 to TRBJ1-4, with D possibly being TRBD1 (6 bases). The germline V gene encodes CDR1 MNHEY and CDR2 SMNVEV (reference sequence). The CDR3 extends over 14 amino acids. V shed 4 bases and J shed 8 bases, with 14 bases lying between them. The CDR3 spells CASSSGGFREKLFF. CDR3 coding DNA: TGTGCCAGCAGTTCGGGGGGCTTTAGGGAAAAACTGTTTTTT.

As DNA, the CDR3 is TGTGCCAGCAGCATCCCGACAGGGGGAGAGACCCAGTACTTC. Amino acid sequence: CASSIPTGGETQYF. The chain links TRBV11-3 to TRBJ2-5; TRBD1 agrees at 9 bases. Unmatched junction bases numbered 5, after V lost 5 bases and J lost 4 bases. This CDR3 has 14 amino acids. Germline V gives CDR1 SGHNT, CDR2 YENEEA. Drawing the rest from reference TRBV11-3 and TRBJ2-5, the complete variable domain is EAGVVQSPRYKIIEKKQPVAFWCNPISGHNTLYWYLQNLGQGPELLIRYENEEAVDDSQLPKDRFSAERLKGVDSTLKIQPAELGDSAVYLCASSIPTGGETQYFGPGTRLLVL.

The rearrangement uses TRBV28 and TRBJ2-1; unclear D gene. From germline, CDR1 is MDHEN and CDR2 SYDVKM. V dropped 9 bases and J dropped 9 bases, with 9 bases sitting between them. The CDR3 is 10 amino acids. The CDR3 DNA reads as TGTGCCAGTCGTGGCCGTGAGCAGTTCTTC. Amino acid sequence: CASRGREQFF.

This clone was found once. The V call is TRBV2, the J call TRBJ2-1, with D perhaps TRBD2 (5 bases). The CDR3 totals 13 residues. V lost 4 bases to trimming and J lost 5 bases, with 9 bases between them. Germline V gene lookup returns CDR1 SNHLY and CDR2 FYNNEI. Written as DNA, the CDR3 is TGTGCCAGCAGTGTTGCAGCGGACAATGAGCAGTTCTTC. It codes for CASSVAADNEQFF.

This sequence joins TRBV10-2 and TRBJ2-6; 12 nucleotides match TRBD2. CDR1 WSHSY and CDR2 SAAADI come from the germline V gene. This CDR3 has 22 residues. Trimming took 2 bases from V and 0 from J; bases not matched to a gene: 14. CDR3 sequence reads: CASSEVPLAGGLGSSGANVLTF. CDR3 nucleotides: TGCGCCAGCAGTGAGGTCCCACTAGCGGGAGGCTTGGGGTCCTCTGGGGCCAACGTCCTGACTTTC.

V and J are TRBV7-9 and TRBJ1-1; D is possibly TRBD1 (5 bases). Germline V gene sequence: CDR1 SEHNR, CDR2 FQNEAQ (reference sequence). The V end lost 1 base, the J end lost 4 bases, and 10 bases lay between the germline ends. This CDR3 is 14 amino acids long. The CDR3 DNA sequence: TGTGCCAGCAGCTTAGAAGGGGTCATCACTGAAGCTTTCTTT. Protein: CASSLEGVITEAFF.

The chain joins TRBV28 to TRBJ2-1; TRBD2 might be the D (6 bases). The V end lost 5 bases, the J end lost 4 bases, and 15 bases lay between the germline ends. The CDR3 extends over 15 amino acids. The germline V gene has CDR1 MDHEN and CDR2 SYDVKM. CDR3 bases: TGTGCCAGCAGTGGGCCTGCCGGGAGTTACAATGAGCAGTTCTTC. Amino acid sequence: CASSGPAGSYNEQFF.

This clone is a singleton in its sample. The chain is built from TRBV2 and TRBJ2-1; D may be TRBD1 (6 bases). The CDR3 covers 11 residues. Germline CDR1 and CDR2: SNHLY and FYNNEI. V was shortened by 3 bases and J by 12 bases, with 9 bases between the two germline ends. CDR3 bases: TGTGCCAGCAGTGACAGGGGTGCGCAGTTCTTC. It is translated as CASSDRGAQFF.

The chain links TRBV28 to TRBJ2-7; maybe TRBD1 (5 bases). The CDR3 spans 12 residues. The V end lost 9 bases, the J end lost 2 bases, and 11 bases lay between the germline ends. CDR1 MDHEN and CDR2 SYDVKM come from the germline V gene. CDR3 sequence: CASQDTPYEQYF. The CDR3, as DNA: TGTGCCAGTCAGGACACCCCCTACGAGCAGTACTTC.

The CDR3 loop reads CATSRGGGSPSQETQYF. CDR3 sequence (DNA): TGTGCCACCAGCAGAGGGGGCGGGAGCCCTTCCCAAGAGACCCAGTACTTC. The rearrangement uses TRBV15 and TRBJ2-5, with 7 bases lining up with TRBD2. V lost 1 base to trimming and J lost 1 base; unmatched junction nucleotides: 9. The V gene's germline CDR1 is LNHNV and CDR2 YYDKDF (reference sequence). This CDR3 region has 17 residues.

This chain uses TRBV19 with TRBJ2-7; a weak D match, TRBD2 (6 bases). The CDR3 sequence is 13 residues long. Looked up from germline, CDR1 is LNHDA and CDR2 is SQIVND (reference sequence). V lost 6 bases to trimming and J lost 5 bases, with 14 bases between them. The CDR3 loop reads CASRSRWGDEQYV. DNA of the CDR3: TGTGCCAGTAGATCGAGATGGGGGGACGAGCAGTACGTC.

The V and J genes are TRBV2 and TRBJ1-5; 7 bases match TRBD1. Germline assignment: CDR1 SNHLY and CDR2 FYNNEI. The V gene end was trimmed by 6 bases and the J gene end by 2 bases; junction bases not matched to a gene: 10. The CDR3 spans 16 residues. CDR3 bases: TGTGCCAGCAGCCGACAGGGCCAGGGGGGCAATCAGCCCCAGCATTTT. This sequence encodes CASSRQGQGGNQPQHF.

The chain combines TRBV4-1 with TRBJ2-3; the match to TRBD1 covers 7 bases. Germline V gene sequence: CDR1 MGHRA, CDR2 YSYEKL. This CDR3 is built from 16 residues. V lost 3 bases and J lost 8; bases outside the gene matches: 14. The CDR3 DNA reads TGCGCCAGCAGCCAGGGGGCCTTAATGCCAGGGGGTACGCAGTATTTT. It yields the protein CASSQGALMPGGTQYF.

This rearrangement joins TRBV11-3 to TRBJ2-3, with D perhaps matching TRBD1 (6 bases). Trimming shortened V by 5 bases and J by 3 bases, and 15 bases separated the two germline ends. This CDR3 has 15 residues. Germline CDR1 and CDR2: SGHNT and YENEEA. The CDR3 loop is CASSQRTGTTDTQYF. The CDR3 DNA reads as TGTGCCAGCAGCCAAAGGACCGGGACAACAGATACGCAGTATTTT.

The gene calls are TRBV7-3 and TRBJ2-1, with D possibly TRBD2 on 6 matching bases. The V gene lost 6 bases and the J gene lost 8 bases, with 14 bases spanning the gap. The CDR3 has 13 residues. Germline-derived CDR1 and CDR2 are SGHTA and FQGTGA. The CDR3 DNA follows: TGTGCCAGCAGGCGGAATAGCGGCGATGAGCAGTTCTTC. Amino acid sequence: CASRRNSGDEQFF.

J is TRBJ1-1 and V is TRBV6-5; 7 nucleotides match TRBD1. The CDR3 contains 16 residues. Germline loops: CDR1 MNHEY, CDR2 SVGAGI. J lost 5 bases, V lost 3 bases, and 12 bases had no gene match. CDR3 sequence (DNA): TGTGCCAGCAGTTATAGCCGGGGGACAGCGGGTACTGAAGCTTTCTTT. This translates into CASSYSRGTAGTEAFF.

The chain joins TRBV9 to TRBJ1-2; 9 nucleotides agree with TRBD1. V gave up 3 bases and J gave up 8 bases; unmatched junction bases: 17. The germline CDR1 and CDR2 sequences are SGDLS and YYNGEE. CDR3 length: 17 residues. Here the CDR3 DNA reads TGTGCCAGCAGCGGACCATCGAGGGACAGGGATCGACACGGCTACACCTTC. It codes for CASSGPSRDRDRHGYTF.

The J gene is TRBJ2-7, the V gene TRBV11-3, with 12 bases identical to TRBD2. V lost 6 bases to trimming and J lost 3 bases; unmatched junction nucleotides: 0. CDR3 length: 13 residues. Looked up from germline, CDR1 is SGHNT and CDR2 is YENEEA. CDR3 in amino acids: CASRTSGSYEQYV. The DNA for the CDR3 is TGTGCCAGCAGGACTAGCGGGAGCTACGAGCAGTACGTC.

The chain joins TRBV2 to TRBJ1-5, with 7 positions matching TRBD1. CDR3 size: 13 residues. With 7 bases clipped from V and 5 bases from J, the junction kept 5 bases outside the gene matches. Germline-derived CDR1 and CDR2 are SNHLY and FYNNEI. The CDR3 coding sequence is TGTGCCAGCAATAAAGACAGGGATCAGCCCCAGCATTTT. It codes for CASNKDRDQPQHF.

For this clone: Within the sample, other DNA sequences also encode this same CDR3. The chain joins TRBV27 to TRBJ1-6; 7 nucleotides agree with TRBD1. This CDR3 has 14 amino acids. Germline V gene sequence: CDR1 MNHEY, CDR2 SMNVEV (reference sequence). V shed 1 base and J 7 bases; nucleotides not matched to a gene: 1. The CDR3 reads CASSLYRGNSPLHF. The CDR3 DNA reads as TGTGCCAGCAGTTTATACAGGGGAAATTCACCCCTCCACTTT.

The rearrangement uses TRBV28 and TRBJ2-1; D perhaps matches TRBD1 (6 bases). The CDR3 is 15 amino acids. Looked up from germline, CDR1 is MDHEN and CDR2 is SYDVKM. Between the trimmed V and J ends, which lost 4 bases and 3 bases, there was a span of 13 bases. CDR3 DNA sequence: TGTGCCAGCAGTTCCCGAGAGGGGGACTACAATGAGCAGTTCTTC. Translated, it gives CASSSREGDYNEQFF.

The rearrangement joins TRBV11-2 to TRBJ2-3, with 11 bases lining up with TRBD2. Germline loops: CDR1 SGHAT, CDR2 FQNNGV. Trimming took 6 bases from V and 5 from J; bases not matched to a gene: 7. The CDR3 has 15 amino acids. DNA of the CDR3: TGTGCCAGCAGTCTAGCGGGAGGCCCCGGAGATACGCAGTATTTT. Protein product: CASSLAGGPGDTQYF. The variable domain in full, completed from reference TRBV11-2 and TRBJ2-3, reads EAGVAQSPRYKIIEKRQSVAFWCNPISGHATLYWYQQILGQGPKLLIQFQNNGVVDDSQLPKDRFSAERLKGVDSTLKIQPAKLEDSAVYLCASSLAGGPGDTQYFGPGTRLTVL.

This rearrangement joins TRBV6-5 to TRBJ2-7, with 12 positions matching TRBD2. Germline V gene data show CDR1 as MNHEY and CDR2 as SVGAGI. The CDR3 is 16 residues long. The J segment lost 3 bases and the V segment lost 0 bases, leaving 3 bases of the junction unmatched. CDR3 sequence (DNA): TGTGCCAGCAGTTACTCCAGGACTAGCGGGATCTACGAGCAGTACGTC. Protein product: CASSYSRTSGIYEQYV.